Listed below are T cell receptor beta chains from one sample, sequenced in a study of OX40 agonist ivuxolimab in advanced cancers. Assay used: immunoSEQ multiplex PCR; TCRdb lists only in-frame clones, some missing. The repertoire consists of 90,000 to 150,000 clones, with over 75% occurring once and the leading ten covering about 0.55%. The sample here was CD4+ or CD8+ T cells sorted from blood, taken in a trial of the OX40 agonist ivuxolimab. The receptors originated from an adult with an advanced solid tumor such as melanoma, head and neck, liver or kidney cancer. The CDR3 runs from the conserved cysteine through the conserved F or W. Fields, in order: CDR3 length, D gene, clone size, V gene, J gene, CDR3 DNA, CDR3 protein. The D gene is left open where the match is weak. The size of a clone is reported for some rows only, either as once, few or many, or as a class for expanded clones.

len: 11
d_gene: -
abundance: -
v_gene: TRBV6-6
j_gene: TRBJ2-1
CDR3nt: TGTGCCAGCAGTTCCCCGAATGAGCAGTTCTTC
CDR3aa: CASSSPNEQFF

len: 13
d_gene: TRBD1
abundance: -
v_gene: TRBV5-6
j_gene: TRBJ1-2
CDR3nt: TGTGCCAGCAGCCCGGGTGGGGACAGGGGCTACACCTTC
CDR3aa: CASSPGGDRGYTF

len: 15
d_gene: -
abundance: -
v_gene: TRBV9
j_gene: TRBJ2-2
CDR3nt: TGTGCCAGCAGCCCAAGGGGGGCAAACACCGGGGAGCTGTTTTTT
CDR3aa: CASSPRGANTGELFF

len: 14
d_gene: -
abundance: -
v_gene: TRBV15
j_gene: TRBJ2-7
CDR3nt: TGTGCCACCAGCAGAGGGGGAGTCTCCTACGAGCAGTACTTC
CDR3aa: CATSRGGVSYEQYF

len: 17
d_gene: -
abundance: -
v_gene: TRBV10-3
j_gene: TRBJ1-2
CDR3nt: TGTGCCATCAGTGAGCCCCAGGCGAGGGAAGTAGGCTATGGCTACACCTTC
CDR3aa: CAISEPQAREVGYGYTF

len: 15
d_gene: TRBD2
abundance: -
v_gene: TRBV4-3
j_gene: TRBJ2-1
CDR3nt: TGCGCCAGCAGCCAAGAGGGACTAGCCCTCACTGAGCAGTTCTTC
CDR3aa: CASSQEGLALTEQFF

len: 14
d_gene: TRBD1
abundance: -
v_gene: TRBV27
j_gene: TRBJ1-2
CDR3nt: TGTGCCAGCAGTTTTGGACAGGCGTCGGGTGGCTACACCTTC
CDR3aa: CASSFGQASGGYTF

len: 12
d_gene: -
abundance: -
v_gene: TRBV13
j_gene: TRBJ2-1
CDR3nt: TGTGCCAGCAGCCTTACGTACAATGAGCAGTTCTTC
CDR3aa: CASSLTYNEQFF

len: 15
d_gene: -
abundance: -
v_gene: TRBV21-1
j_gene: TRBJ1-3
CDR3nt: TGTGCCAGCGCCGCGTACTCCGGCGCCGGAAACACCATATATTTT
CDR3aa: CASAAYSGAGNTIYF

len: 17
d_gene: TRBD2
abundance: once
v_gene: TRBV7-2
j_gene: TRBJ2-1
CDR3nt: TGTGCCAGCAGCTCGGGACTAGCGGGGGGGACCTACAATGAGCAGTTCTTC
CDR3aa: CASSSGLAGGTYNEQFF

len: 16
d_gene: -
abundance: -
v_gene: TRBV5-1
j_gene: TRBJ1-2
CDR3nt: TGCGCCAGCAGCTTGGAAGTGGGGGGAGGAGGATATGGCTACACCTTC
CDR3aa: CASSLEVGGGGYGYTF

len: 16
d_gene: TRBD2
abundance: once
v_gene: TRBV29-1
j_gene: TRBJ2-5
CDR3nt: TGCAGCGCTGGGGGGAGCACTAGCGGGGTATTGGAGACCCAGTACTTC
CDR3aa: CSAGGSTSGVLETQYF

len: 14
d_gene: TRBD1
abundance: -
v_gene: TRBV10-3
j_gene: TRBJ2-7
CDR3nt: TGTGCCATCAGTAGGGACAGGGGGAAATACGAGCAGTACTTC
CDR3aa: CAISRDRGKYEQYF

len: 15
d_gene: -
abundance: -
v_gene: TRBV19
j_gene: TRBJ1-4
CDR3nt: TGTGCCAGTAGTCCACAACAGGGTGTAGATGAAAAACTGTTTTTT
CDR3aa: CASSPQQGVDEKLFF

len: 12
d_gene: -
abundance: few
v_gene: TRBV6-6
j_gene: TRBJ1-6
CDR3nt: TGTGCCAGTAGGGATGGTAATTCACCCCTCCACTTT
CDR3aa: CASRDGNSPLHF

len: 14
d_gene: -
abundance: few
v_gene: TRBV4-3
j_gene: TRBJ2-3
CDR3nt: TGCGCCAGCAGCCAAGAGGGCGGGAAGGATACGCAGTATTTT
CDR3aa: CASSQEGGKDTQYF

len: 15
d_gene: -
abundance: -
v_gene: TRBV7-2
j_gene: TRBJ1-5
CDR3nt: TGTGCCAGCAGCTTAGGTCTGTATAGCAATCAGCCCCAGCATTTT
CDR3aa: CASSLGLYSNQPQHF

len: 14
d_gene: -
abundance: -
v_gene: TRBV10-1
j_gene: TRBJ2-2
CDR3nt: TGCGCCAGCAGTTGGGATTTTAACACCGGGGAGCTGTTTTTT
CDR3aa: CASSWDFNTGELFF

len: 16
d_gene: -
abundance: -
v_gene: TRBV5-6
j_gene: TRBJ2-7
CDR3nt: TGTGCCAGCAGCTCAGAGGGTCGTGGGGGCTCCTACGAGCAGTACTTC
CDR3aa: CASSSEGRGGSYEQYF

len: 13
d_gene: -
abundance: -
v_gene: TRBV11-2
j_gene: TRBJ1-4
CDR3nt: TGTGCCAGCCAGAGGGCAACTAATGAAAAACTGTTTTTT
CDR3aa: CASQRATNEKLFF

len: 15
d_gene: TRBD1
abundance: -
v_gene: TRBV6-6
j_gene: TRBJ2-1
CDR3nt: TGTGCCAGCAGTGGGCGGGGACAGGCAAGGAATGAGCAGTTCTTC
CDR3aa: CASSGRGQARNEQFF

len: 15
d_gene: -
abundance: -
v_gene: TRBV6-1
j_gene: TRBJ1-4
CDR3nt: TGTGCCAGCTTCGAGCAGCCTGCAACTAATGAAAAACTGTTTTTT
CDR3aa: CASFEQPATNEKLFF

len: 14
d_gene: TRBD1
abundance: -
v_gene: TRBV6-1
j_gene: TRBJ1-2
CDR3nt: TGTGCCAGCAGTGAAGAGGCAGGGGGATCCGGCTACACCTTC
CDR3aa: CASSEEAGGSGYTF

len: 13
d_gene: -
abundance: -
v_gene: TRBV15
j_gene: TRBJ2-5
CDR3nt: TGTGCCACCAGCAAGGTGGGACGCGAGACCCAGTACTTC
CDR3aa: CATSKVGRETQYF

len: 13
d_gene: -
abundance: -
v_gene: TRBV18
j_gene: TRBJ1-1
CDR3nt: TGTGCCAGCTCACCAATCTTGAACACTGAAGCTTTCTTT
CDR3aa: CASSPILNTEAFF

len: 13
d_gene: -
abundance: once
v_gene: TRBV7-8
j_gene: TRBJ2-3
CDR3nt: TGTGCCAGCAGCTTACCCGTGTCCGATACGCAGTATTTT
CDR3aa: CASSLPVSDTQYF

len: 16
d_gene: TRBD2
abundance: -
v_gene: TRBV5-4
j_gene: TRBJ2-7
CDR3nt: TGTGCCAGCAGCCAATCGGGGGGAAGGATTGCCTACGAGCAGTACTTC
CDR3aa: CASSQSGGRIAYEQYF

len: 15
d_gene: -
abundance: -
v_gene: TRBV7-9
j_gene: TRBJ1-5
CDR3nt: TGTGCCAGCAGCGAAGGGACCGGACGGAATCAGCCCCAGCATTTT
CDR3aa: CASSEGTGRNQPQHF

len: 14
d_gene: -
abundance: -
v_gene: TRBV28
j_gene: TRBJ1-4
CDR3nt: TGTGCCAGCAGTCAGGGACCACGACTGGGAAAACTGTTTTTT
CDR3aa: CASSQGPRLGKLFF

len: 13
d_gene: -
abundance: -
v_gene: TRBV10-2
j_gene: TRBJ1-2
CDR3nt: TGCGCCAGCAGTGAGTCGTCCGGGATTGGCTACACCTTC
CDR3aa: CASSESSGIGYTF

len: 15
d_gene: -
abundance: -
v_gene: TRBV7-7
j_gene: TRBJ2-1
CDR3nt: TGTGCCAGCAGCTTGGGGGGGGGCGCCTTCAATGAGCAGTTCTTC
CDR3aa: CASSLGGGAFNEQFF

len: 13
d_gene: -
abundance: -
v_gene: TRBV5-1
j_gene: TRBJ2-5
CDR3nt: TGCGCCAGCAGCTTGATGTACCAAGAGACCCAGTACTTC
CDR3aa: CASSLMYQETQYF

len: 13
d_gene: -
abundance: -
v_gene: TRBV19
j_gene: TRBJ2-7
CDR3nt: TGTGCCACCGCGGTGGGGGACTCCTACGAGCAGTACTTC
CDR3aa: CATAVGDSYEQYF

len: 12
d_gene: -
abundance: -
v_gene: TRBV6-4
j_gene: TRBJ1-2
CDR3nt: TGTGCCAGCAGTGAGGTTTTAGATGGCTACACCTTC
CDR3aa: CASSEVLDGYTF

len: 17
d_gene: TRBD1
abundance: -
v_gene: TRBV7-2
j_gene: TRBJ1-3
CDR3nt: TGTGCCAGCAGCTCGGACAACAGGGGCGATTCCGGAAACACCATATATTTT
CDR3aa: CASSSDNRGDSGNTIYF

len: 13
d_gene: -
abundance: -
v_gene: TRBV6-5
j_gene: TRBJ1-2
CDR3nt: TGTGCCAGCAGTTACTCAGGATCCCTCCGAAGGACCTTC
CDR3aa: CASSYSGSLRRTF

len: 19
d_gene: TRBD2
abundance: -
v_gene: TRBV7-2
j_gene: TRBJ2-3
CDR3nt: TGTGCCAGCAGCTTATTTGGGCTAGCGGGGGGCGGTAGCACAGATACGCAGTATTTT
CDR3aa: CASSLFGLAGGGSTDTQYF

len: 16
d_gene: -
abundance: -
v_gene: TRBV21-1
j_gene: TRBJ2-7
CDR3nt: TGTGCCAGCAGCAAATTGAAACCATATGTAGCCTACGAGCAGTACTTC
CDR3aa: CASSKLKPYVAYEQYF

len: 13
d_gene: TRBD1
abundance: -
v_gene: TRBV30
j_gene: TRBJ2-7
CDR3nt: TGTGCCTGGGAGAGGGACAGCTCCTACGAGCAGTACTTC
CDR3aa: CAWERDSSYEQYF

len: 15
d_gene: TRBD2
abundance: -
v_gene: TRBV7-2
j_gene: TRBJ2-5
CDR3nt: TGTGCCAGCAGCTTAGCGGGACTAGCGGCGGAGACCCAGTACTTC
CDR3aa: CASSLAGLAAETQYF